This TCR beta chain was recovered during a study of blood T cell repertoires in COVID-19. The V end was cut by 1 base, the J end by 1 base, with 7 bases between. This CDR3 has 14 residues. Germline values: CDR1 SEHNR, CDR2 FQNEAQ (reference sequence). TCRdb's copy holds only in-frame clones and misses some; the assay was immunoSEQ multiplex PCR. The table has some 350,000 clones, roughly 86% seen once; the top ten hold roughly 5%. This clone was found once. The V call is TRBV7-9, the J call TRBJ2-5; D ambiguous. The source material was PBMCs or T cells enriched from blood (not recorded which). The TCR was taken from a woman aged 30 to 39 who had recovered from COVID-19. The CDR3 sequence: CASSLGLSQETQYF. In DNA, the CDR3 is TGTGCCAGCAGCTTAGGATTGAGCCAAGAGACCCAGTACTTC. The variable domain in full, with the rest retrieved from reference TRBV7-9 and TRBJ2-5, is DTGVSQNPRHKITKRGQNVTFRCDPISEHNRLYWYRQTLGQGPEFLTYFQNEAQLEKSRLLSDRFSAERPKGSFSTLEIQRTEQGDSAMYLCASSLGLSQETQYFGPGTRLLVL.